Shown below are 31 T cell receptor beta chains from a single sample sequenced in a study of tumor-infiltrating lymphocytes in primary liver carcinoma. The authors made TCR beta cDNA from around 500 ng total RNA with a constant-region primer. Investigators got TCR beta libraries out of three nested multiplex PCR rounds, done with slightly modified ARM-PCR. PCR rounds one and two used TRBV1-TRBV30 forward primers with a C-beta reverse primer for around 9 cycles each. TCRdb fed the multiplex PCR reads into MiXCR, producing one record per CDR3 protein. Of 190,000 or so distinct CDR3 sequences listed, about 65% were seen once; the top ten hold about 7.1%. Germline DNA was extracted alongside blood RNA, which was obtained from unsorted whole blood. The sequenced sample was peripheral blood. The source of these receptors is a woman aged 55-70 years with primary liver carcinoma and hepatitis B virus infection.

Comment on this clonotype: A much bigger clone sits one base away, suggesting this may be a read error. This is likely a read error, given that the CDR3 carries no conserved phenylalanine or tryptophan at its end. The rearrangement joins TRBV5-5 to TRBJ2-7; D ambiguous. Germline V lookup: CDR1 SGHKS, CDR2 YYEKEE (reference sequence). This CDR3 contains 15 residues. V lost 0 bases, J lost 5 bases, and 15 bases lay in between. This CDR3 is CASSLAWAAPDEQYL. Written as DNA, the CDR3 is TGTGCCAGCAGCTTGGCTTGGGCAGCCCCGGACGAGCAGTACCTC.

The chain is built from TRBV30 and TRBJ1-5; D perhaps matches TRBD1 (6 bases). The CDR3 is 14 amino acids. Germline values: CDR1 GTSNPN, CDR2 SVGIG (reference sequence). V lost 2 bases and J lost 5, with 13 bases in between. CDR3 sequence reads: CAWSSGHQDQPQHF. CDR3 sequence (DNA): TGTGCCTGGAGTTCGGGACATCAGGATCAGCCCCAGCATTTT. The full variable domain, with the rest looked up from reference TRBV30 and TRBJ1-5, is SQTIHQWPATLVQPVGSPLSLECTVEGTSNPNLYWYRQAAGRGLQLLFYSVGIGQISSEVPQNLSASRPQDRQFILSSKKLLLSDSGFYLCAWSSGHQDQPQHFGDGTRLSIL.

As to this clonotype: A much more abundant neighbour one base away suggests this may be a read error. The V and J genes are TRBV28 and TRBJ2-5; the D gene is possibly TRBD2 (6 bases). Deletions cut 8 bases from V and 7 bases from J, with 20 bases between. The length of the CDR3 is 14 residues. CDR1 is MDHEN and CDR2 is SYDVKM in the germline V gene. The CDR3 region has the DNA TGTGCCAGCGGAAAGTATCGGGACTGGGGGACCCAGTACTTC. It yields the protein CASGKYRDWGTQYF.

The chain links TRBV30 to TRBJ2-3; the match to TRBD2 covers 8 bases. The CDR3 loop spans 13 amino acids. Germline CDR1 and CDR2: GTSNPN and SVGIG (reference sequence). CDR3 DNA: TGTGTCGGAAGCGGGAGCAGCACAGATACGCAGTATTTT. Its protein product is CVGSGSSTDTQYF.

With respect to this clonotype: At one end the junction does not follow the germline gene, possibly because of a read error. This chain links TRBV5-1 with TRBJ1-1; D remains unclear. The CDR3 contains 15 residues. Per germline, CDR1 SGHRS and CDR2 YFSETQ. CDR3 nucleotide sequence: TGCGGCAGCAGCTTGTCACGACCGACCAACACTGAAGCTTTCTTT. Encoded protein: CGSSLSRPTNTEAFF.

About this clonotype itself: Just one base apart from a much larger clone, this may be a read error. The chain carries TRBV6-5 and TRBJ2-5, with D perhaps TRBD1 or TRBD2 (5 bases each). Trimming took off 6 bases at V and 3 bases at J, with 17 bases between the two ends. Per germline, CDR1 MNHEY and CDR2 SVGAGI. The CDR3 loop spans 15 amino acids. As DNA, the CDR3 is TGTGCCAGCAGACAAACCGGGACGGTTAAAGAGACCCAGTACTTC. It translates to CASRQTGTVKETQYF.

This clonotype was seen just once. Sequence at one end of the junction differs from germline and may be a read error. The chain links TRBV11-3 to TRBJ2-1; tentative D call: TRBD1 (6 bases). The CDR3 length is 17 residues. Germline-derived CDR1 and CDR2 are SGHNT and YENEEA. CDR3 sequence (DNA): TGTGCCAGGAGCTTAGACCCTGGGTCAGGGGTGCGAAATGAGCAGTTCTTC. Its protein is CARSLDPGSGVRNEQFF.

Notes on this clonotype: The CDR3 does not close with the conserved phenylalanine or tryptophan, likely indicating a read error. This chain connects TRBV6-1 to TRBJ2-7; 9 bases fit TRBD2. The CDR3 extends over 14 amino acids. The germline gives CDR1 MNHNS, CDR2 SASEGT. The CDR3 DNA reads TGTGCAAGCAGTGGGCGACTAGCGGCCTACGAGCAGTACATC. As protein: CASSGRLAAYEQYI.

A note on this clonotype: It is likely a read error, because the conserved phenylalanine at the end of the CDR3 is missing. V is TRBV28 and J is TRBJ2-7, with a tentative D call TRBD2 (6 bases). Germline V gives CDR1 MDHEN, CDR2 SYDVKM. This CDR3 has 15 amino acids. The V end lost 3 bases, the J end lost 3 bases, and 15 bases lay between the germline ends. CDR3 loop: CASSFAYGGVYEQYL. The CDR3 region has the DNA TGTGCCAGCAGTTTTGCTTACGGGGGAGTCTACGAGCAGTACCTC.

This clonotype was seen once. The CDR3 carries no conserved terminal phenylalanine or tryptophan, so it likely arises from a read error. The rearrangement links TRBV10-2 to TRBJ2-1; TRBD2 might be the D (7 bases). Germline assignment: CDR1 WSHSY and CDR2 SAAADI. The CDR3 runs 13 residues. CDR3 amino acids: CTSQGRGYNEQFC. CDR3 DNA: TGCACCAGCCAGGGGAGGGGGTACAATGAGCAGTTCTGC.

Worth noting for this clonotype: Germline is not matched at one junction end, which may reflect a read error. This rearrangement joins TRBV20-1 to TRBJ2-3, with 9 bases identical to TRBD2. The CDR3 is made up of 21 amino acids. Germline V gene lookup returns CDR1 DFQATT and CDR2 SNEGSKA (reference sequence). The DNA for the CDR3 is TGCACTGCTTCCCCCCCCAGACTAGCGGAGATGACTAATAGGGGTACAGATACGCAGTATTTT. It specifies CTASPPRLAEMTNRGTDTQYF.

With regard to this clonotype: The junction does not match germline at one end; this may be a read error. CDR3 coding DNA: TGTGCCAGCAGCTTAGAGATAGGGGTAATTTATGACTACACCTTC. Translated: CASSLEIGVIYDYTF. The chain employs TRBV11-2 and TRBJ1-2; TRBD1 is a possible D gene (5 bases). CDR3 length equals 15 residues. Germline V gene data show CDR1 as SGHAT and CDR2 as FQNNGV.

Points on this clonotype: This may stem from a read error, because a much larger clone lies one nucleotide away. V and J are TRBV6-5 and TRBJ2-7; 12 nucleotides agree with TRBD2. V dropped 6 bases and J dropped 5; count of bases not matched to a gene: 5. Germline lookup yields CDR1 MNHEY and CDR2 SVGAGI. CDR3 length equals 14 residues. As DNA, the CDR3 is TGTGCCAGCAGCCGGACTAGCGGGATTCACGAGCAGTACTTC. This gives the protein CASSRTSGIHEQYF.

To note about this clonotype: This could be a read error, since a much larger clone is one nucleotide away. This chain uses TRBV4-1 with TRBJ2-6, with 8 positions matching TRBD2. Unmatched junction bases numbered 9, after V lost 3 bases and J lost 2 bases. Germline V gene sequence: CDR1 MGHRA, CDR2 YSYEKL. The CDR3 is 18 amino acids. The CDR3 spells CASSQARGGSPGANVLTF. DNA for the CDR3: TGCGCCAGCAGCCAGGCCCGGGGGGGTTCTCCTGGGGCCAACGTCCTGACTTTC.

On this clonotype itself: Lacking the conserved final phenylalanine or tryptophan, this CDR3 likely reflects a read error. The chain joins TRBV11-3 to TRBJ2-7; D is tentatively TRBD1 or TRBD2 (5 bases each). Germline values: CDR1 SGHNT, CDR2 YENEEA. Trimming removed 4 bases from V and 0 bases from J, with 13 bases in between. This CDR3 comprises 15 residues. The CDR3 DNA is TGTGCCAGCAGCTCCGGGGCAGGGAGCTCCTACGAGCAGTACCTC. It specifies CASSSGAGSSYEQYL.

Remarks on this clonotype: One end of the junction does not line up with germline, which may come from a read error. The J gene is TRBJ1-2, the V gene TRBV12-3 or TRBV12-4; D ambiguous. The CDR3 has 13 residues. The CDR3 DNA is TGTGTCAGCAGTTGGCTTTCCCAGGATGGTTACACCTTC. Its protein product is CVSSWLSQDGYTF.

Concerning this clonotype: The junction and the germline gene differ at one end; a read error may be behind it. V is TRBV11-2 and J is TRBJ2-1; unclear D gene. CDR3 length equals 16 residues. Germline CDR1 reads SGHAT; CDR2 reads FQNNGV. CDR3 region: CASSLRMGMPYNEQFF. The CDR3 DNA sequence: TGTGCCAGCAGCTTAAGAATGGGAATGCCCTACAATGAGCAATTCTTC.

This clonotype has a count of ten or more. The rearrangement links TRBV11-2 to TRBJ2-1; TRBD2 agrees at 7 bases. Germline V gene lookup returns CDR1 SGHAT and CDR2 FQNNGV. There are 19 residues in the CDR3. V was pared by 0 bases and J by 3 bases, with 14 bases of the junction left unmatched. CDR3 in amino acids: CASSLDAISGTTLYNEQFF. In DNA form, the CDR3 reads TGTGCCAGCAGCTTAGATGCTATCTCCGGGACTACCCTCTACAATGAGCAGTTCTTC.

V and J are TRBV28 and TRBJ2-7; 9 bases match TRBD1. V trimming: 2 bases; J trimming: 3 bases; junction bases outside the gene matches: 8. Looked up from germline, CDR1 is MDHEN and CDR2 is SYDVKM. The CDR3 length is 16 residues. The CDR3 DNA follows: TGTGCCAGCAGTTTAAATGGGGACAGGGTGCTCTACGAGCAGTACTTC. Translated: CASSLNGDRVLYEQYF.

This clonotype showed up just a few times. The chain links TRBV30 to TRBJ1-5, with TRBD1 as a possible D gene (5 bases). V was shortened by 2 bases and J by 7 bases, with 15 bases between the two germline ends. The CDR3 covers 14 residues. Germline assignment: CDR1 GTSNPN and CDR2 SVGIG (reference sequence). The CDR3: CAWSHRTGGQPQHF. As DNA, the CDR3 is TGTGCCTGGAGTCACAGGACGGGGGGACAGCCCCAGCATTTT.

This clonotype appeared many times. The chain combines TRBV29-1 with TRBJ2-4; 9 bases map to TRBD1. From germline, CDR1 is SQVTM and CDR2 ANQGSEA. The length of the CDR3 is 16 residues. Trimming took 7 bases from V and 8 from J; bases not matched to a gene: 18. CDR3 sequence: CSGEVQGAAGVDIQYF. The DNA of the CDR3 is TGCAGCGGTGAGGTACAGGGGGCCGCCGGGGTGGACATTCAGTACTTC.

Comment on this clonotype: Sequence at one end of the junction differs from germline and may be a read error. CDR3 protein: CASSPAGGTDYNEQFF. As DNA, the CDR3 is TGCGCCAGCTCACCGGCCGGGGGGACAGACTACAATGAGCAGTTCTTC. This rearrangement joins TRBV18 to TRBJ2-1; D assignment may be TRBD1 or TRBD2 (7 bases each). The CDR3 runs to 16 residues. Germline CDR1 KGHSH, CDR2 LQKENI. The whole variable domain, filled in from reference TRBV18 and TRBJ2-1, reads NAGVMQNPRHLVRRRGQEARLRCSPMKGHSHVYWYRQLPEEGLKFMVYLQKENIIDESGMPKERFSAEFPKEGPSILRIQQVVRGDSAAYFCASSPAGGTDYNEQFFGPGTRLTVL.

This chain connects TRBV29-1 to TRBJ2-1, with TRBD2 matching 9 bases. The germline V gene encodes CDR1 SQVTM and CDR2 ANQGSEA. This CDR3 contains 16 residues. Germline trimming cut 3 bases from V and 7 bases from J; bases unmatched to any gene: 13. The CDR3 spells CSVEGGTSRRWNEQFF. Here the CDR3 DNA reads TGCAGCGTTGAGGGTGGGACTAGCAGGAGGTGGAATGAGCAGTTCTTC.

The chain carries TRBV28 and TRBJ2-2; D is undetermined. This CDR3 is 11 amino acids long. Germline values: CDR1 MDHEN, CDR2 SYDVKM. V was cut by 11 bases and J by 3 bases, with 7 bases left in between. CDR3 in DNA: TGTGCCCCCCTAGACACCGGGGAGCTGTTTTTT. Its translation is CAPLDTGELFF.

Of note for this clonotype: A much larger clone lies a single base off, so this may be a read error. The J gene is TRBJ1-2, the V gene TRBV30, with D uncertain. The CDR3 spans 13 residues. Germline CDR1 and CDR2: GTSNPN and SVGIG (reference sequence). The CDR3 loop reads CAWRRTGFYVYTF. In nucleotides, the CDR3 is TGTGCCTGGAGACGGACCGGTTTCTATGTCTACACCTTC.

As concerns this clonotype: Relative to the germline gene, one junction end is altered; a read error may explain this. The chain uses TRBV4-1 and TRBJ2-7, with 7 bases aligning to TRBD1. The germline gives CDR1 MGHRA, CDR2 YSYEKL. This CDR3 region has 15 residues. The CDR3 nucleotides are TGCGCCACCAGCCAAGATTGGACAGGTGGGCGCGGGCAGTACTTC. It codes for CATSQDWTGGRGQYF.

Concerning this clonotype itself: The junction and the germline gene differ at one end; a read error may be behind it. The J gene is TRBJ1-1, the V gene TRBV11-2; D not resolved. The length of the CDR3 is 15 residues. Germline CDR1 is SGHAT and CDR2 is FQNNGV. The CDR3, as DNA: TGTGCCAGCAGCTTAAGAGCGGCAGGTATCACTGAAGCTCTCTTT. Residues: CASSLRAAGITEALF.

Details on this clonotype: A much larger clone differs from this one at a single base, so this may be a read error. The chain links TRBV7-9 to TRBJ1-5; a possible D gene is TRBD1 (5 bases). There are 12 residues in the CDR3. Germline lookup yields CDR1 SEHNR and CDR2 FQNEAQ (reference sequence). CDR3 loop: CANSLLGEPQHF. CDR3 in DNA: TGTGCCAACAGCTTATTGGGGGAGCCCCAGCATTTT. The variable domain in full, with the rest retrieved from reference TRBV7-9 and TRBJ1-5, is DTGVSQNPRHKITKRGQNVTFRCDPISEHNRLYWYRQTLGQGPEFLTYFQNEAQLEKSRLLSDRFSAERPKGSFSTLEIQRTEQGDSAMYLCANSLLGEPQHFGDGTRLSIL.

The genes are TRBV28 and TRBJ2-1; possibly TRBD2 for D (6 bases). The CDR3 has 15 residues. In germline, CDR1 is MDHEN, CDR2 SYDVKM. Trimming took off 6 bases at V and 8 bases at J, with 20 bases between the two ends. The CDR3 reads CASSPPARGGDEQFF. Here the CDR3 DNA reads TGTGCCAGCAGCCCCCCCGCCCGCGGAGGGGATGAGCAGTTCTTC.

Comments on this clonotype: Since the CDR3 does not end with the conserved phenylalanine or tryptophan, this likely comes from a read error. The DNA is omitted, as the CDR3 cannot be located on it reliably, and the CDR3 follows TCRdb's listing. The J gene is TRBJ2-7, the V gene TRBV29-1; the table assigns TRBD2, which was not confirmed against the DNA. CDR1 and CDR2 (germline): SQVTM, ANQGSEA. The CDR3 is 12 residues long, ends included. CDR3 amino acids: CSVYTGGYEQYL.

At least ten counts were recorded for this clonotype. CDR3 nucleotide sequence: TGTGCCAGCAGTTACAGGGACGAGCAGTACTTC. Protein: CASSYRDEQYF. J is TRBJ2-7 and V is TRBV6-1; tentative D call: TRBD1 (6 bases). CDR1 is MNHNS, CDR2 SASEGT, per germline. There are 11 residues in the CDR3. With 5 bases removed from V and 5 bases from J, the gap between germline ends came to 7 bases.